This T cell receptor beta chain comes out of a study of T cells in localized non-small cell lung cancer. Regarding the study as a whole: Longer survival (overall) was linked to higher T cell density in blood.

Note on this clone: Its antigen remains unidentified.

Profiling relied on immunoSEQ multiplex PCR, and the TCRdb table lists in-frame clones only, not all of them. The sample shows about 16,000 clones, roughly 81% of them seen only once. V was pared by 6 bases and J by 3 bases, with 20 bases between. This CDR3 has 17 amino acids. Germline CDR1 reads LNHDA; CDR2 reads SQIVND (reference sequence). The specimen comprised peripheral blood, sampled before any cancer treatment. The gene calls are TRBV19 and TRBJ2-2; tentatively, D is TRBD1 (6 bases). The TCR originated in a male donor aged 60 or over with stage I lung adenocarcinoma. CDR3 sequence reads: CASRRPDRKIDTGELFF. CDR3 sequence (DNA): TGTGCCAGTAGGCGCCCCGACAGGAAGATCGACACCGGGGAGCTGTTTTTT.